The table lists the clone carrying this T cell receptor beta chain with a few counts. Its antigen is currently unknown. These data belong to a study of T-cell memory formation after mild COVID-19. Across the study: Largely donor-specific TCR clusters were found. Overall study results and limits: Specificity for SARS-CoV-2 was not confirmed among the second-wave clones peaking on day 37.

Germline CDR1 and CDR2: DFQATT and SNEGSKA (reference sequence). The CDR3 has 14 residues. Deletions cut 2 bases from V and 4 bases from J, with 15 bases between. Constant-segment-primed 5'RACE gave TCR alpha and TCR beta cDNA libraries with sample barcodes and UMIs. TCRdb processed the 5' RACE reads anew with MiXCR; each CDR3 protein has one entry. The sample yields about 560,000 distinct CDR3 sequences, less than 25% seen once. The receptor comes from an adult woman who had mild COVID-19 (a few samples of this study predate the infection). Cell type and time point are not known. The rearrangement uses TRBV20-1 and TRBJ2-7; D might be TRBD1 (6 bases). Material for sequencing was PBMCs or a T cell subset sorted from them (not recorded which). CDR3 amino acids: CSARSQGRRYEQYF. CDR3 DNA sequence: TGCAGTGCTAGATCTCAGGGGCGGCGGTACGAGCAGTACTTC.